This paragraph reports one TCR beta chain. Its cognate antigen is unknown. The identical CDR3 is also encoded by other nucleotide sequences in the sample. The sample is drawn from a study of Ad26.COV2.S vaccination and SARS-CoV-2 variants. Study-level information: Donor participated within the Ad26.COV2.S arm of the COV1001 trial. Administration of Ad26.COV2.S was intramuscular, either once or twice 56 days apart. Study results and caveats: Responses of T cells in total may have been underestimated by the TCR breadth and depth analyses.

Libraries were prepared by immunoSEQ multiplex PCR; TCRdb keeps only in-frame clonotypes and omits some of them. The sample records hundreds of thousands of clones, about 90% being singletons. Noted treatment: roughly 20 received Ad26.COV2.S at low or high dose, single or two shots; 5 received placebo; per-sample allocation not given. Material that was analyzed had been drawn on day 63 after the first vaccine or placebo injection. Cohort 1b enrolled adults aged 18-55 years in Boston. The CDR3 length is 13 residues. Germline CDR1 reads MNHEY; CDR2 reads SMNVEV (reference sequence). J was trimmed by 4 bases and V by 8 bases; bases with no gene match: 1.

This clonotype originated in a person between 18 and 65 years old who received the Ad26.COV2.S COVID-19 vaccine or a placebo. The chain couples TRBV27 to TRBJ2-1; TRBD1 agrees at 11 bases. The specimen was peripheral blood, collected in a trial of Ad26.COV2.S vaccine versus placebo. The CDR3 region has the DNA TGTGCCAGCGGACAGGGGGCTTACAATGAGCAGTTCTTC. Translated: CASGQGAYNEQFF.